These 3 T cell receptor beta chains were all obtained from the same sample, sequenced in a study of molecular identifiers for immune sequencing clone quantification (dated by TCRdb to 2016 to 2018). Library preparation used PCR. Sequencing instrument: Illumina HiSeq 4000. TCRdb reworked the public reads: Q25 trimming with fastp, MiXCR clone assembly, productive beta chains retained. Rows are combined by CDR3 protein, so each entry shows the most common genes and DNA. The sample includes over 600,000 distinct CDR3 sequences, with 20% observed a single time. Roughly 0.9% of the sample lies in the top ten. The specimen sequenced was naive CD8+ T cells from blood, with Jurkat cell RNA spiked in. What this sample's cell subset or site label stands for: FACS-sorted CD8+CD4-CCR7+CD45RA+ naive T cells. Receptors were obtained from a human donor in good health. Some libraries in this study had Jurkat cell RNA spiked in.

Ten or more counts support this clonotype. The chain uses TRBV7-9 and TRBJ2-2; D call uncertain. There are 14 residues in the CDR3. V was clipped by 3 bases and J by 5 bases, with 10 bases between them. CDR1 is SEHNR, CDR2 FQNEAQ, per germline (reference sequence). The CDR3: CASSFRLGTGELFF. In DNA, the CDR3 is TGTGCCAGCAGCTTTCGATTGGGTACCGGGGAGCTGTTTTTT.

This clonotype occurred many times. This rearrangement joins TRBV4-1 to TRBJ2-3, with 11 bases fitting TRBD2. This CDR3 region has 18 residues. Germline values: CDR1 MGHRA, CDR2 YSYEKL. The J segment lost 3 bases and the V segment lost 1 base, leaving 9 bases of the junction unmatched. CDR3 protein: CASSQVAGGLGGTDTQYF. CDR3 in DNA: TGCGCCAGCAGCCAAGTAGCGGGGGGGCTCGGTGGGACAGATACGCAGTATTTT.

In its sample, this clonotype was seen a few times. The rearrangement links TRBV13 to TRBJ1-3, with 7 bases identical to TRBD1. Germline V gene data show CDR1 as PRHDT and CDR2 as FYEKMQ (reference sequence). The V and J ends lost 0 bases and 4 bases, in that order; junction bases with no gene match: 6. The CDR3 length is 16 residues. In nucleotides, the CDR3 is TGTGCCAGCAGCTTAGGGACAGGGACCCCCGGAAACACCATATATTTT. This encodes CASSLGTGTPGNTIYF.